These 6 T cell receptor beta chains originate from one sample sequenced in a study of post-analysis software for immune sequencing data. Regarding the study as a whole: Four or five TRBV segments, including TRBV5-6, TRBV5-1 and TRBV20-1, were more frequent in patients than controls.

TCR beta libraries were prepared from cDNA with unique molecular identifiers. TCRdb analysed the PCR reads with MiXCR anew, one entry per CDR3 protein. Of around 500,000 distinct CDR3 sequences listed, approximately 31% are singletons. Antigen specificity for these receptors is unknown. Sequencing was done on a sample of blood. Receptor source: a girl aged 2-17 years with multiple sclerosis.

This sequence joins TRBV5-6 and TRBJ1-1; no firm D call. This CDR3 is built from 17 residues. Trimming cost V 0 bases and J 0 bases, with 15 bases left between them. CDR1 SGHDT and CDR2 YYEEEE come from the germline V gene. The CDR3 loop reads CASSLALGNLMNTEAFF. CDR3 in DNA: TGTGCCAGCAGCTTGGCCCTGGGGAACCTTATGAACACTGAAGCTTTCTTT.

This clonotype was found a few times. The CDR3 DNA reads as TGTGCCACCAGTGATAGGAGCAGAACTGGCACAGATACGCAGTATTTT. Translating gives CATSDRSRTGTDTQYF. The chain couples TRBV24-1 to TRBJ2-3; no firm D call. V was shortened by 3 bases and J by 1 base, with 13 bases between the two germline ends. The CDR3 contains 16 residues. Germline V gene lookup returns CDR1 KGHDR and CDR2 SFDVKD.

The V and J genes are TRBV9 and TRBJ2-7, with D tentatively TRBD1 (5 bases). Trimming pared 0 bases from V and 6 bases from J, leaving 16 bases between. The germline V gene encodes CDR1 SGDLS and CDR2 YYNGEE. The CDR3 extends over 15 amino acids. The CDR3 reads CASSVGGRKASEQYF. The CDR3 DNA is TGTGCCAGCAGCGTAGGGGGCAGAAAAGCTTCCGAGCAGTACTTC.

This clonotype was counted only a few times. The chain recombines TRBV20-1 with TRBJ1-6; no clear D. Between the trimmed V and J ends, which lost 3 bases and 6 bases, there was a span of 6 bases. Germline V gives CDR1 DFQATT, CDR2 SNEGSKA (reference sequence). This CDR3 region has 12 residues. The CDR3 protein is CSASPSNSPLHF. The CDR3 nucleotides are TGCAGTGCTAGCCCCAGTAATTCACCCCTCCACTTT.

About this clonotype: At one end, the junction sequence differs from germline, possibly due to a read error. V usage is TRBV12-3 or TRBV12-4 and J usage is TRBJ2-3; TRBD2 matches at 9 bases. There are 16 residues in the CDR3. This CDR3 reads CASSLRSGRRADTQYF. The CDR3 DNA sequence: TGTGCCAGCAGTTTAAGGAGCGGGAGGAGAGCAGATACGCAATATTTT.

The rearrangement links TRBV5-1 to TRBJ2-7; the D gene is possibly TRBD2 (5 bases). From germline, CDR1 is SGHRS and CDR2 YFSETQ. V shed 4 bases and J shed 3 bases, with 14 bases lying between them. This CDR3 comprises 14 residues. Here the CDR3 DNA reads TGCGCCAGCAGCCTTGGAATTGGGAGCTACGAGCAGTACTTC. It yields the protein CASSLGIGSYEQYF.